Sequencing of this TCR beta chain was carried out in a study of T cell changes during pregnancy in multiple sclerosis. Here immunoSEQ multiplex PCR was the method, and the copy in TCRdb shows in-frame clones only, minus some. The sample consists of 45,000 to 55,000 clones, approximately 90% of them appearing once. There are 15 residues in the CDR3. CDR1 is MRHNA and CDR2 is SNTAGT in the germline V gene. V was trimmed by 5 bases and J by 1 base, leaving 13 bases between them. This receptor was obtained from a female donor with multiple sclerosis, enrolled in a pregnancy study. The chain combines TRBV6-4 with TRBJ2-3, with D maybe TRBD1 (5 bases). Specimen: peripheral blood, collected in the first trimester of pregnancy. CDR3 loop: CASSPQGVGTDTQYF. CDR3 sequence (DNA): TGTGCCAGCAGTCCACAAGGGGTCGGCACAGATACGCAGTATTTT.